The TCR beta chain described here comes from a study of cytomegalovirus exposure and HLA in healthy donors. Study-level findings and limits: Confirmation in vitro established that a few CMV-associated chains were specific for CMV antigens.

Regarding this clone: What it recognizes is unknown.

Trimming pared 4 bases from V and 5 bases from J, leaving 12 bases between. Germline CDR1 MDHEN, CDR2 SYDVKM. The CDR3 extends over 14 amino acids. Vbeta (60) and Jbeta (13) primers were used in the PCR. The data were produced by immunoSEQ multiplex PCR, yet TCRdb's version contains in-frame clones alone and is incomplete. The sample consists of approximately 140,000 clones, 60% to 70% of them appearing once. The genes are TRBV28 and TRBJ2-1; no clear D. The sequence derives from a woman in her fifties or sixties in good health and CMV-seropositive. Sequencing used PBMCs. In nucleotides, the CDR3 is TGTGCCAGCAGTTCCCCAGGCCAGCACAATGAGCAGTTCTTC. Its protein product is CASSSPGQHNEQFF.